The entry below gives a single T cell receptor beta chain sequence along with its context. The data belong to a study of blood T cell repertoires in COVID-19. Overall study context: T cells, B-cell-depleted T cells, or PBMCs supplied cDNA or gDNA.

The length of the CDR3 is 15 residues. Germline-derived CDR1 and CDR2 are LGHDT and YNNKEL (reference sequence). V lost 4 bases and J lost 5, with 18 bases in between. Profiling relied on immunoSEQ multiplex PCR, and the TCRdb table lists in-frame clones only, not all of them. This table has about 240,000 clones, approximately 85% appearing once. The sequenced material came from peripheral blood. This receptor was obtained from a woman aged 55-75 years with active or convalescent COVID-19. V usage is TRBV3-1 (or the pseudogene TRBV3-2) and J usage is TRBJ2-7, with a tentative D call TRBD2 (5 bases). The CDR3 protein is CASSLQALAFHEQYF. The DNA for the CDR3 is TGTGCCAGCAGCCTTCAAGCTCTAGCTTTCCACGAGCAGTACTTC.